A selection of T cell receptor beta chains follows, all from one sample in a study of T-cell reconstitution after alpha-beta-depleted transplantation in children. MiXCR, run by TCRdb on the PCR reads, gives a single entry per CDR3 protein. The sample has 450,000 to 700,000 distinct CDR3 sequences; around 27% are singletons. The sequencing used PBMCs, collected before TCRalphabeta/CD19-depleted stem cell transplant. The receptors come from a boy in the first two years of life with Wiskott-Aldrich syndrome, due to receive a stem cell transplant. Each CDR3 is given with its conserved first and last residue. A D gene is named only where the DNA matches it firmly. Size tells how often a clone was seen (once, few, many) or the class of an expanded clone, and some rows leave it out.

TRBV5-6	few	NA	TRBJ1-1	TGTGCCAGCAGCTTTGTAGGGGCCAACACTGAAGCTTTCTTT	CASSFVGANTEAFF
TRBV9	NA	NA	TRBJ1-2	TGTGCCAGCAGCGGACACAGGCTCGTGGGTGGCTACACCTTC	CASSGHRLVGGYTF
TRBV18	NA	NA	TRBJ1-1	TGTGCCAGCTCACCTCCAGGGGCGGTTGGCACTGAAGCTTTCTTT	CASSPPGAVGTEAFF
TRBV20-1	few	TRBD2	TRBJ2-7	TGCAGTGCTAGCCCTAGCGGGGTCTCCTACGAGCAGTACTTC	CSASPSGVSYEQYF
TRBV5-1	NA	NA	TRBJ2-1	TGCGCCAGCAGCTTGGGTGGCGGAATTGAATACAATGAGCAGTTCTTC	CASSLGGGIEYNEQFF
TRBV5-1	few	NA	TRBJ2-6	TGCGCCAGCAGCTTGGGTTGGGAGGCCAACGTCCTGACTTTC	CASSLGWEANVLTF
TRBV20-1	few	NA	TRBJ1-5	TGCAGTGCTAGAGAAGGGGTCGATCAGCCCCAGCATTTT	CSAREGVDQPQHF
TRBV10-3	NA	NA	TRBJ2-1	TGTGCCATCAGCCACAAGGTGACTACCTACAATGAGCAGTTCTTC	CAISHKVTTYNEQFF
TRBV30	few	NA	TRBJ2-3	TGTGCCTGGAGGCCCTTGGGACTGGGTGTGGAGCAGTATTTT	CAWRPLGLGVEQYF
TRBV5-1	NA	NA	TRBJ1-1	TGCGCCAGCAGCTCCAATACGCGGACGGCGAACACTGAAGCTTTCTTT	CASSSNTRTANTEAFF
TRBV20-1	NA	NA	TRBJ2-7	TGCAGTGCTCAAAAGATCCACGAGCAGTACTTC	CSAQKIHEQYF
TRBV28	NA	NA	TRBJ2-1	TGTGCCAGCGGGGGCGACAATGAGCAGTTCTTC	CASGGDNEQFF
TRBV20-1	NA	TRBD1	TRBJ2-1	TGCAGTGCGAGGGACAGCGCGAACAATGAGCAGTTCTTC	CSARDSANNEQFF
TRBV20-1	few	TRBD2	TRBJ2-1	TGCAGTGCTGGCGGGAGCAATGAGCAGTTCTTC	CSAGGSNEQFF
TRBV12-3/TRBV12-4	NA	NA	TRBJ1-5	TGTGCCAGCAGTTGGTTGGGCCGGCCCCAGCATTTT	CASSWLGRPQHF
TRBV10-3	few	NA	TRBJ2-3	TGTGCCGAATCAGACACAGATACGCAGTATTTT	CAESDTDTQYF
TRBV5-1	NA	NA	TRBJ2-1	TGCGCCAGCAGCTTGGAGGCCAGATACAATGAGCAGTTCTTC	CASSLEARYNEQFF
TRBV20-1	NA	TRBD1	TRBJ2-1	TGCAGTGCTAGAGGGGACCGGGACAGGGTGCTTTACAATGAGCAGTTCTTC	CSARGDRDRVLYNEQFF
TRBV5-1	few	NA	TRBJ2-2	TGCGCCAGCACCAAACCTAGCGCTGCGAACACCGGGGAGCTGTTTTTT	CASTKPSAANTGELFF
TRBV5-1	once	NA	TRBJ1-1	TGCGCCAGCAGCTTGACCGAAAGGGGCGAAGCTTTCTTT	CASSLTERGEAFF
TRBV20-1	once	TRBD2	TRBJ2-3	TGCAGTGCTGGAAAAACTAGCGGGAGAATATCAGATACGCAGTATTTT	CSAGKTSGRISDTQYF
TRBV24-1	many	NA	TRBJ2-1	TGTGCCACCAGTGATTTAAATGAGCAGTTCTTC	CATSDLNEQFF
TRBV15	NA	TRBD2	TRBJ2-7	TGTGCCACCAGCAGAGATTTCCCTTCAGCGGGAGCGGACGAGCAGTACTTC	CATSRDFPSAGADEQYF
TRBV5-1	NA	TRBD2	TRBJ2-1	TGCGCCAGCAGCGGGAGGGGAAATTACTACAATGAGCAGTTCTTC	CASSGRGNYYNEQFF
TRBV5-1	few	NA	TRBJ1-1	TGCGCCAGCAGCTTGTATGGGTCAGGGAGCACTGAAGCTTTCTTT	CASSLYGSGSTEAFF
TRBV28	few	TRBD2	TRBJ2-1	TGTGCCAGCAGTCCCAACCGACTAGCGGGAGTCAATGAGCAGTTCTTC	CASSPNRLAGVNEQFF
TRBV9	NA	NA	TRBJ2-1	TGTGCCAGCAGCGCCGGGGGAAGGGATGAGCAGTTCTTC	CASSAGGRDEQFF
TRBV20-1	few	TRBD1	TRBJ1-2	TGCAGTCAAAACAGGGGGCGCGATGGTGGCTACACCTTC	CSQNRGRDGGYTF
TRBV5-1	NA	NA	TRBJ1-1	TGCGCCAGCAGCTGGAGGGACGGAGACACTGAAGCTTTCTTT	CASSWRDGDTEAFF
TRBV5-1	NA	TRBD2	TRBJ2-2	TGCGCCAGCAGCGGCCTAGCGGGATTTAACGGGGAGCTGTTTTTT	CASSGLAGFNGELFF
TRBV10-3	NA	TRBD2	TRBJ2-7	TGTGCCATCAGTGCTGGAGCGGGAGGGCCTTACGAGCAGTACTTC	CAISAGAGGPYEQYF
TRBV20-1	few	TRBD2	TRBJ2-3	TGCAGTGCTAGCCCCACTAGCGGGATACCGCAGTATTTT	CSASPTSGIPQYF
TRBV5-1	few	TRBD1	TRBJ2-3	TGCGCCAGCAGCATACAGGACAGGGGCAGGGCAGATACGCAGTATTTT	CASSIQDRGRADTQYF
TRBV6-1	few	TRBD1	TRBJ2-7	TGTGCCAGCAGTCCGGGACAGGGGAACTACGAGCAGTACTTC	CASSPGQGNYEQYF
TRBV9	few	NA	TRBJ2-1	TGTGCCAGCAGCGTAGGAATCACAGGGCAGGCCTACAATGAGCAGTTCTTC	CASSVGITGQAYNEQFF
TRBV11-1	NA	TRBD1	TRBJ2-6	TGTGCCAGCAGCCTCCTACAGGGGATCAGCTCTGGGGCCAACGTCCTGACTTTC	CASSLLQGISSGANVLTF
TRBV11-2	NA	TRBD2	TRBJ2-2	TGTGCCAGCAGCCCAAGGGGCGGGAGTAAGAACACCGGGGAGCTGTTTTTT	CASSPRGGSKNTGELFF
TRBV5-8	few	NA	TRBJ2-1	TGTGCCAGCAGCGCGGACGGGAGCTCCTACAATGAGCAGTTCTTC	CASSADGSSYNEQFF
TRBV29-1	NA	TRBD1	TRBJ2-2	TGCAGCGTTGAAAGGACAGGGTGGACCGGGGAGCTGTTTTTT	CSVERTGWTGELFF
TRBV10-3	few	TRBD2	TRBJ2-1	TGTGCCGCGACTAGCGCCGCCTACAATGAGCAGTTCTTC	CAATSAAYNEQFF
TRBV4-1	medium-sized	NA	TRBJ2-1	TGCGCCAGCAGCCAAGAGGAGCTCAATGAGCAGTTCTTC	CASSQEELNEQFF
TRBV7-9	few	TRBD1	TRBJ1-5	TGTGCCAGCAGCGCTCAGGGACAGGCCGGAAATCAGCCCCAGCATTTT	CASSAQGQAGNQPQHF
TRBV12-3/TRBV12-4	NA	TRBD2	TRBJ2-2	TGTGCCAGCAGTTTAAGGACTAGCGGGAAGTCGAGCACCGGGGAGCTGTTTTTT	CASSLRTSGKSSTGELFF
TRBV5-1	NA	NA	TRBJ2-7	TGCGCCAGCAGCTTGGAGGTCGGTTCCTACGAGCAGTACTTC	CASSLEVGSYEQYF
TRBV20-1	NA	TRBD2	TRBJ2-5	TGCAGTGCTAGAGGGCTAGCGGACCAAGAGACCCAGTACTTC	CSARGLADQETQYF
TRBV3-1	NA	NA	TRBJ2-5	TGTGCCAGCAGCCAAGTCTACTCAGTGGGAGAAGAGACCCAGTACTTC	CASSQVYSVGEETQYF
TRBV7-2	NA	TRBD1	TRBJ2-7	TGTGCCAGCAGCTTAGCGGACAGGGGCGAGCAGTACTTC	CASSLADRGEQYF
TRBV9	NA	TRBD2	TRBJ2-2	TGTGCCAGCAGCGGCGGGACTATCACCGGGGAGCTGTTTTTT	CASSGGTITGELFF
TRBV4-1	few	NA	TRBJ1-4	TGCGCCAGCAGCCAGTATCCCTCCTGGGTAGAAAAACTGTTTTTT	CASSQYPSWVEKLFF
TRBV5-1	NA	TRBD1	TRBJ2-6	TGCGCCAGCAGCTTGTTTCCTACAGGGGGAACTAGTGGGGCCAACGTCCTGACTTTC	CASSLFPTGGTSGANVLTF
TRBV20-1	once	NA	TRBJ1-5	TGCAGTGCTGGACACCTGCGGCCCCAGCATTTT	CSAGHLRPQHF
TRBV12-3/TRBV12-4	NA	TRBD1	TRBJ2-7	TGTGCCAGCAGTTTCCTTCGAGGGACAGGGGGACGTGAGCAGTACTTC	CASSFLRGTGGREQYF
TRBV20-1	NA	TRBD2	TRBJ2-1	TGCAGTGCTAGCCCCTGGAGGGAGGGCCTGACGGCTGAGCAGTTCTTC	CSASPWREGLTAEQFF